A selection of T cell receptor beta chains follows, all from one sample in a study of T cell changes during pregnancy in multiple sclerosis. The table came from immunoSEQ multiplex PCR; TCRdb's copy has only in-frame clones and leaves some out. The top ten hold 1.4% of the sample, which has about 40,000 clones, roughly 93% seen once. What was sequenced was PBMCs (not recorded whether the cells were cultured). All receptors come from a female donor with multiple sclerosis, enrolled in a pregnancy study. Both conserved end residues are part of each CDR3. Fields, in order: clone size, V gene, D gene, J gene, CDR3 DNA, CDR3 protein. D genes are given only for firm matches. Some rows mark clone size as missing; the rest say once, few, many or name a class of expanded clone.

>-|TRBV29-1|TRBD2|TRBJ2-1
TGCAGCGTTCGCACACTAGCGAACTCCTACAATGAGCAGTTCTTC
CSVRTLANSYNEQFF
>-|TRBV10-1|-|TRBJ1-1
TGCGCCAGCAGTGAGTGGGCGGGGTTCGGGAACACTGAAGCTTTCTTT
CASSEWAGFGNTEAFF
>-|TRBV19|-|TRBJ1-5
TGTGCCAGTAGTATAGTGGCGGGGGCGAGTCAGCCCCAGCATTTT
CASSIVAGASQPQHF
>-|TRBV7-9|TRBD2|TRBJ2-7
TGTGCCAGCAGCTTCCCAAGCGGGAGGGGAATCTACGAGCAGTACTTC
CASSFPSGRGIYEQYF
>-|TRBV5-1|TRBD1|TRBJ2-3
TGCGCCAGCAGCTTGGAGGGGACAGGGGGACCCACAGATACGCAGTATTTT
CASSLEGTGGPTDTQYF
>-|TRBV5-1|TRBD1|TRBJ1-2
TGCGCCAGCAGCTTGGGGACAGGGTATGGCTACACCTTC
CASSLGTGYGYTF
>-|TRBV5-6|TRBD1|TRBJ1-6
TGTGCCAGCAGCTCGGACAGGGGCGCCTGGAATTCACCCCTCCACTTT
CASSSDRGAWNSPLHF
>-|TRBV11-2|-|TRBJ1-2
TGTGCCAGCAGCTCCCGGGGACATTGGAAGGGCTACACCTTC
CASSSRGHWKGYTF
>-|TRBV7-9|TRBD2|TRBJ2-1
TGTGCCAGCAGCTTAGGTTTGCGGGGGAAGGGGTACAATGAGCAGTTCTTC
CASSLGLRGKGYNEQFF
>once|TRBV25-1|-|TRBJ1-3
TGTGCCAGCAGTGGTTTCGGGGGCGGAAGGTGGGGAAACACCATATATTTT
CASSGFGGGRWGNTIYF
>-|TRBV7-2|TRBD1|TRBJ1-1
TGTGCCAGCAGCTTTTTTCAGGGGGAGAACACTGAAGCTTTCTTT
CASSFFQGENTEAFF
>-|TRBV18|-|TRBJ1-1
TGTGCCAGCAAACCATCGGGGGAGGGAACTGAAGCTTTCTTT
CASKPSGEGTEAFF
>-|TRBV30|-|TRBJ2-1
TGTGCCTGGAGGCCGCCAGGGACCTCCAATGAGCAGTTCTTC
CAWRPPGTSNEQFF
>few|TRBV5-1|-|TRBJ1-2
TGCGCCAGCAGCATGGAGACAGCAGTCGGCGGCTACACCTTC
CASSMETAVGGYTF
>once|TRBV4-2|TRBD2|TRBJ2-3
TGTGCCAGCAGCGCCCTCGGGGAGCGGGAGGGCCTCGCGCAGTATTTT
CASSALGEREGLAQYF
>-|TRBV5-1|-|TRBJ2-1
TGCGCCAGCAGCGCAGGGCGACTTTCCCGCTTCGATAACAATGAGCAGTTCTTC
CASSAGRLSRFDNNEQFF
>-|TRBV29-1|TRBD2|TRBJ2-1
TGCAGCGTTGAAGATGGACTAGCGGTCTACAATGAGCAGTTCTTC
CSVEDGLAVYNEQFF
>-|TRBV19|-|TRBJ2-1
TGTGCCAGTAGTCGGGGGCGGAGCTCCTACAATGAGCAGTTCTTC
CASSRGRSSYNEQFF
>-|TRBV7-9|-|TRBJ1-1
TGTGCCAGCAGCTTAATGGGGGACTCTGAAGCTTTCTTT
CASSLMGDSEAFF
>-|TRBV19|TRBD2|TRBJ2-2
TGTGCCAGTAGTGGGACTAGCGGGACCAGGGGACTGGGCGGGGAGCTGTTTTTT
CASSGTSGTRGLGGELFF
>-|TRBV5-1|TRBD1|TRBJ1-1
TGCGCCAGCAGCCTCCTGGGACAGGGCCGCACTGAAGCTTTCTTT
CASSLLGQGRTEAFF
>-|TRBV6-5|TRBD2|TRBJ2-1
TGTGCCAGCAGTTTGGAAGGCGGGAGCCCCCTCAATGAGCAGTTCTTC
CASSLEGGSPLNEQFF
>-|TRBV28|TRBD1|TRBJ1-5
TGTGGGTCACAGGGGGCAGATCAGCCCCAGCATTTT
CGSQGADQPQHF
>-|TRBV6-1|-|TRBJ2-7
TGTGCCGGCAAGGGCGGGCAGTACTTC
CAGKGGQYF
>-|TRBV7-3|-|TRBJ2-2
TGTGCCAGCAGCTTATCCGGGGAGCTGTTTTTT
CASSLSGELFF
>-|TRBV7-9|-|TRBJ2-4
TGTGCCAGCAGCCTTGACGTCGGGACGGCGAAAAACATTCAGTACTTC
CASSLDVGTAKNIQYF
>-|TRBV6-1|-|TRBJ1-2
TGTGCCAGCAGTGAAAGTATTGGGACCTATGGCTACACCTTC
CASSESIGTYGYTF
>-|TRBV6-6|-|TRBJ2-7
TGTGCCAGCAGACCACCCAGGGTATCCTACGAGCAGTACTTC
CASRPPRVSYEQYF
>-|TRBV27|TRBD2|TRBJ2-3
TGTGCCAGCAGCCTAACTACTAGCGGGAATTGGGATACGCAGTATTTT
CASSLTTSGNWDTQYF
>once|TRBV9|-|TRBJ2-3
TGTGCCAGCAACTTAGGTCCCCAGAGCACAGATACGCAGTATTTT
CASNLGPQSTDTQYF
>-|TRBV5-5|TRBD2|TRBJ2-7
TGTGCCAGCAGCTTGGATAGCGGGAGCTCCTACGAGCAGTACTTC
CASSLDSGSSYEQYF
>-|TRBV28|-|TRBJ2-7
TGTGCCAGCAGTTGGGCGTCTGAGCAGTACTTC
CASSWASEQYF
>-|TRBV6-1|-|TRBJ1-5
TGTGCCAGCCTCCGCTCCTTCGATCAGCCCCAGCATTTT
CASLRSFDQPQHF
>once|TRBV4-1|-|TRBJ1-3
TGCGCCAGCAGCCCTACGGGGAGCTCTGGAAACACCATATATTTT
CASSPTGSSGNTIYF
>-|TRBV7-8|-|TRBJ1-5
TGTGCCAGCAGCTTAGCTAGCGGGGACAATCAGCCCCAGCATTTT
CASSLASGDNQPQHF
>-|TRBV18|-|TRBJ1-1
TGTGCCAGCTCAACAGGAACAGGGTTCGGCACTGAAGCTTTCTTT
CASSTGTGFGTEAFF
>-|TRBV5-1|-|TRBJ2-3
TGCGCCAGCAGCTTGGGTGAGACCACAGATACGCAGTATTTT
CASSLGETTDTQYF
>-|TRBV5-6|-|TRBJ1-2
TGTGCCAGCAGCTTGGTTTCAGCGTTCAGCTATGGCTACACCTTC
CASSLVSAFSYGYTF
>-|TRBV2|-|TRBJ1-3
TGTGCCAGCAGTGAAGACGGTAGGAGGTCTGGAAACACCATATATTTT
CASSEDGRRSGNTIYF
>-|TRBV10-3|TRBD1|TRBJ1-1
TGTGCCATCAGTGACAGGGGGCGTGAAACTGAAGCTTTCTTT
CAISDRGRETEAFF
>once|TRBV2|TRBD1|TRBJ1-1
TGTGCCAGCAGTTTACAGGGGATGAACACTGAAGCTTTCTTT
CASSLQGMNTEAFF
>-|TRBV7-2|TRBD2|TRBJ2-2
TGTGCCAGCAGCTTTCGAGCACTAGCGATCACCGGGGAGCTGTTTTTT
CASSFRALAITGELFF
>-|TRBV18|TRBD1|TRBJ2-3
TGTGCCAGCTCACCCGGGACAGGGGGCATAGATACGCAGTATTTT
CASSPGTGGIDTQYF
>-|TRBV9|TRBD1|TRBJ1-1
TGTGCCAGCAGCGTGCAACAGGGGGCGGGAACTGAAGCTTTCTTT
CASSVQQGAGTEAFF
>-|TRBV5-1|TRBD1|TRBJ1-2
TGCGCCAGCAAGGGGACAGGGAACTATGGCTACACCTTC
CASKGTGNYGYTF
>-|TRBV7-2|-|TRBJ2-2
TGTGCCAGCAGACCAATAAGCGGGGAGCTGTTTTTT
CASRPISGELFF
>medium-sized|TRBV6-4|-|TRBJ2-3
TGTGCCAGCAGCAAATCTAGCACAGATACGCAGTATTTT
CASSKSSTDTQYF
>few|TRBV10-1|TRBD2|TRBJ2-5
TGCGCCAGCAGTGAGTCGTATCTAGCGGGAGGGGAGACCCAGTACTTC
CASSESYLAGGETQYF
>-|TRBV4-2|-|TRBJ2-7
TGTGCCAGCAGCCAAGTGTTAGGGATTAGCTCCTACGAGCAGTACTTC
CASSQVLGISSYEQYF
>-|TRBV5-1|-|TRBJ1-1
TGCGCCAGCAGCGCGGGAGTTAACATGAACACTGAAGCTTTCTTT
CASSAGVNMNTEAFF
>-|TRBV9|-|TRBJ1-2
TGTGCCAGCAGCGTCGGGACGGAATATGGCTACACCTTC
CASSVGTEYGYTF
>-|TRBV4-1|TRBD2|TRBJ2-3
TGCGCCAGCAGTCATCTGACTAGCGAGCCAGGAGATACGCAGTATTTT
CASSHLTSEPGDTQYF
>-|TRBV5-6|TRBD2|TRBJ2-1
TGTGCCAGCAGCTTGGGACTAGCGGGAGAATATGAGCAGTTCTTC
CASSLGLAGEYEQFF
>-|TRBV28|TRBD1|TRBJ2-7
TGTGCCAGCAGCGAGCCCGGGACAGGGGGTAGGGAACACTACGAGCAGTACTTC
CASSEPGTGGREHYEQYF
>-|TRBV29-1|TRBD1|TRBJ2-1
TGCAGCGTTGATTTTGGACAGGGTTACAATGAGCAGTTCTTC
CSVDFGQGYNEQFF
>-|TRBV5-6|-|TRBJ2-7
TGTGCCAGCAGCCCCGGGACTGGGATTCACGAGCAGTACTTC
CASSPGTGIHEQYF
>-|TRBV27|-|TRBJ2-1
TGTGCCAGCAGTCTAATTCCAGAGTCCAATGAGCAGTTCTTC
CASSLIPESNEQFF
>-|TRBV5-1|TRBD2|TRBJ2-1
TGCGCCAGCAGCTTGAGGCTAGCGGGAGCGGGGGATGAGCAGTTCTTC
CASSLRLAGAGDEQFF
>-|TRBV18|TRBD1|TRBJ2-7
TGTGCCAGCTCACCACCCCCGGGACAGGGCTACGAGCAGTACTTC
CASSPPPGQGYEQYF